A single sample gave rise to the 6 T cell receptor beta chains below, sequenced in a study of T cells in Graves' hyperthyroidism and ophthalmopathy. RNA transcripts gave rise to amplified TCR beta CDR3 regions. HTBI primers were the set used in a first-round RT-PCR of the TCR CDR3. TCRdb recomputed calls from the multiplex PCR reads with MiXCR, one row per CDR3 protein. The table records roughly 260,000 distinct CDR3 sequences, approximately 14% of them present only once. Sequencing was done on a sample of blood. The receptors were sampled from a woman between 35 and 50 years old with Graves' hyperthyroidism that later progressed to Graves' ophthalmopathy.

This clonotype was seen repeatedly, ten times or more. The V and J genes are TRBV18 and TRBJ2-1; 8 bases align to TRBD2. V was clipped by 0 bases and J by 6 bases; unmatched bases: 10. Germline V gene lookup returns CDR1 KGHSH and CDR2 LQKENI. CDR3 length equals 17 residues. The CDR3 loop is CASSPPASRAGGNEQFF. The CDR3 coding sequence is TGTGCCAGCTCACCACCCGCTAGCAGGGCGGGGGGCAATGAGCAGTTCTTC.

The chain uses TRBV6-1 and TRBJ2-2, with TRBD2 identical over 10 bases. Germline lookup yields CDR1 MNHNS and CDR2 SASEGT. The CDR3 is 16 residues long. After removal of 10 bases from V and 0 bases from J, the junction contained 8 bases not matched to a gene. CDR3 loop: CAILLAGASNTGELFF. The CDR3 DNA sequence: TGTGCCATACTTCTAGCGGGAGCTTCGAACACCGGGGAGCTGTTTTTT.

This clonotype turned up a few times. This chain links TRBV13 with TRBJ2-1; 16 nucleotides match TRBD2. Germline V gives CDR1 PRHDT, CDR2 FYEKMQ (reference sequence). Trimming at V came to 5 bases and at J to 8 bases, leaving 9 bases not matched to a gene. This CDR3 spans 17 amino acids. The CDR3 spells CASSRPGLAGGPDEQFF. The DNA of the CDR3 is TGTGCCAGCAGCCGTCCGGGACTAGCGGGAGGGCCGGATGAGCAGTTCTTC.

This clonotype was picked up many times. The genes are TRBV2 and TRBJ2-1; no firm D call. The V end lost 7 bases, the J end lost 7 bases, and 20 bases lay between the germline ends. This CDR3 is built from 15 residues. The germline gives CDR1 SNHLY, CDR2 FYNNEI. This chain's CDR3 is CASTEGLTPTNEQFF. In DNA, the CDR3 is TGTGCCAGCACCGAAGGCCTAACCCCAACGAATGAGCAGTTCTTC.

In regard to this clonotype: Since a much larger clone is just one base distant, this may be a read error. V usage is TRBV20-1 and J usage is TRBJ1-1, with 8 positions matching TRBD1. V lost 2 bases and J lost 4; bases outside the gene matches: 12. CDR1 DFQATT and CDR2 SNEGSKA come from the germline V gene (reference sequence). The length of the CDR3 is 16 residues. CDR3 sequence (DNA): TGCAGTGCTAGAAAAGGGGTGGACAGGGAGGGCACTGAAGCTTTCTTT. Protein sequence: CSARKGVDREGTEAFF.

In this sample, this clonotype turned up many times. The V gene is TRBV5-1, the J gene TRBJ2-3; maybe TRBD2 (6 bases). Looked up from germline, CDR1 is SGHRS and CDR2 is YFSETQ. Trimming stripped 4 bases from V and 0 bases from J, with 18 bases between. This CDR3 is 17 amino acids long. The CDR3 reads CASSNPGLRSSTDTQYF. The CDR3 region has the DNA TGCGCCAGCAGCAACCCGGGACTTCGCTCTAGCACAGATACGCAGTATTTT.